Listed below are T cell receptor beta chains from one sample, sequenced in a study of T cells after posttransplantation cyclophosphamide. Clones were read by immunoSEQ multiplex PCR, and TCRdb kept only the in-frame ones, dropping some. The sample yields approximately 25,000 clones, without any singletons. This specimen consisted of PBMCs, obtained after allogeneic stem cell transplant with posttransplant cyclophosphamide. The origin of the receptors is a male patient in his late teens or twenties who received an allogeneic stem cell transplant from a related donor, was CMV-positive, and had no GVHD. The graft donor may have contributed some T cells. CDR3s include the opening cysteine and the closing phenylalanine or tryptophan. Each record gives: J gene, D gene, V gene, CDR3 protein. A D gene is named only where the DNA matches it firmly.

J gene: TRBJ2-2; D gene: -; V gene: TRBV28; CDR3 protein: CASSGRNTGELFF
J gene: TRBJ2-7; D gene: TRBD1; V gene: TRBV7-6; CDR3 protein: CASSLEGQGHEQYF
J gene: TRBJ2-7; D gene: -; V gene: TRBV7-3; CDR3 protein: CASSDTGQYSEQYF
J gene: TRBJ2-5; D gene: -; V gene: TRBV5-1; CDR3 protein: CASSLSGAQETQYF
J gene: TRBJ1-5; D gene: -; V gene: TRBV7-2; CDR3 protein: CASSSYGGMGLTPQHF
J gene: TRBJ2-2; D gene: TRBD2; V gene: TRBV7-3; CDR3 protein: CASSSSGTGELFF
J gene: TRBJ1-1; D gene: -; V gene: TRBV11-3; CDR3 protein: CASSSGRGNTEAFF
J gene: -; D gene: TRBD1; V gene: TRBV28; CDR3 protein: CASTRTGIYYEQFF
J gene: TRBJ2-7; D gene: TRBD1; V gene: TRBV19; CDR3 protein: CASSIRDRGYNEQYF
J gene: TRBJ2-7; D gene: -; V gene: TRBV23-1; CDR3 protein: CASSISRGTSYEQYF
J gene: TRBJ2-1; D gene: TRBD1; V gene: TRBV5-6; CDR3 protein: CASLPGTGDLYNEQFF
J gene: TRBJ1-6; D gene: -; V gene: TRBV6-5; CDR3 protein: CASSNTGLGFSPLHF
J gene: TRBJ1-3; D gene: -; V gene: TRBV6-1; CDR3 protein: CATLTRPRSGNTIYF
J gene: TRBJ2-5; D gene: TRBD2; V gene: TRBV5-1; CDR3 protein: CASSLTSGGRETQYF
J gene: TRBJ1-1; D gene: TRBD1; V gene: TRBV6-5; CDR3 protein: CASSYSGDRLSTEAFF
J gene: TRBJ2-7; D gene: -; V gene: TRBV19; CDR3 protein: CASSRDSGTDYEQYF
J gene: TRBJ2-7; D gene: -; V gene: TRBV21-1; CDR3 protein: CASSKEGQGASGSYEQYF
J gene: TRBJ2-2; D gene: TRBD2; V gene: TRBV2; CDR3 protein: CASSVASGDTGELFF
J gene: TRBJ2-7; D gene: TRBD2; V gene: TRBV19; CDR3 protein: CASSIGGGVYEQYF
J gene: TRBJ1-1; D gene: -; V gene: TRBV6-5; CDR3 protein: CASSYDIMGGNTEAFF
J gene: TRBJ1-1; D gene: TRBD1; V gene: TRBV5-1; CDR3 protein: CASRQTGWDTEAFF
J gene: TRBJ2-3; D gene: -; V gene: TRBV5-1; CDR3 protein: CASAAGMGFTDTQYF
J gene: TRBJ2-1; D gene: -; V gene: TRBV30; CDR3 protein: CAWSVLGVYNEQFF
J gene: TRBJ2-3; D gene: TRBD2; V gene: TRBV28; CDR3 protein: CASSSKRTLRALLAGRTQYF
J gene: TRBJ1-5; D gene: TRBD1; V gene: TRBV4-3; CDR3 protein: CASSQETGGRQPQHF
J gene: TRBJ2-7; D gene: TRBD1; V gene: TRBV5-1; CDR3 protein: CASSPQGLRYEQYF
J gene: TRBJ1-2; D gene: -; V gene: TRBV7-8; CDR3 protein: CASSRDFSNYGYTF
J gene: TRBJ1-2; D gene: TRBD1; V gene: TRBV6-4; CDR3 protein: CASSPTGGDGYTF
J gene: TRBJ1-1; D gene: -; V gene: TRBV7-3; CDR3 protein: CASSLQVNTEAFF